A single sample is the source of the 20 T cell receptor beta chains below, sequenced in a study of Graves' ophthalmopathy and Graves' hyperthyroidism. RNA transcripts yielded amplified TCR beta CDR3 regions. HTBI-primed RT-PCR formed the first round, and a multiplex PCR formed the second. TCRdb fed the multiplex PCR reads into MiXCR, producing one record per CDR3 protein. Of hundreds of thousands of distinct CDR3 sequences listed, about 38% are singletons. The specimen sequenced was peripheral blood. All receptors come from an adult man with Graves' ophthalmopathy.

This clonotype has a handful of counts. The chain carries TRBV5-4 and TRBJ1-1, with 8 bases lining up with TRBD1. CDR3 size: 15 residues. The trim removed 3 bases at V and 0 bases at J, leaving 4 bases unmatched. Germline V CDR1 and CDR2: SGHNT, YYREEE (reference sequence). CDR3: CASSSTGAMNTEAFF. The CDR3 bases are TGTGCCAGCAGCTCGACAGGGGCCATGAACACTGAAGCTTTCTTT.

Remarks on this clonotype: The CDR3 carries no conserved terminal phenylalanine or tryptophan, so it likely arises from a read error. V usage is TRBV2 and J usage is TRBJ2-5, with no clear D. This CDR3 contains 13 residues. Trimming left V 5 bases short and J 5 bases short, with 12 bases between. CDR1 and CDR2 (germline): SNHLY, FYNNEI. The chain's CDR3 is CASSQSRVETQYL. The CDR3 coding sequence is TGTGCCAGCAGTCAGTCCCGGGTGGAGACCCAGTACCTC.

The sample holds many counts of this clonotype. This sequence joins TRBV4-3 and TRBJ2-7; tentative D call: TRBD2 (6 bases). The CDR3 covers 15 residues. The germline V and J ends were trimmed by 1 base and 3 bases, with 13 bases remaining between them. The germline gives CDR1 LGHNA, CDR2 YSLEER. The CDR3 spells CASSQGPSASYEQYF. Here the CDR3 DNA reads TGCGCCAGCAGCCAAGGTCCTAGCGCGAGCTACGAGCAGTACTTC.

This clonotype was seen a handful of times. The CDR3 loop is CSARDHRNTGELFF. The CDR3 DNA is TGCAGTGCTAGAGATCACCGAAACACCGGGGAGCTGTTTTTT. This chain links TRBV20-1 with TRBJ2-2; no reliable D call. V dropped 0 bases and J dropped 2 bases, with 7 bases sitting between them. CDR3 length equals 14 residues. Germline CDR1 DFQATT, CDR2 SNEGSKA (reference sequence).

The genes are TRBV4-2 and TRBJ2-2; no reliable D call. Germline V gene data show CDR1 as LGHNA and CDR2 as YNFKEQ. CDR3 size: 15 residues. V gave up 4 bases and J gave up 3 bases, with 12 bases separating them. The CDR3 spells CASSLSVRDTGELFF. The CDR3 DNA is TGTGCCAGCAGCCTCTCGGTTCGGGACACCGGGGAGCTGTTTTTT.

CDR3 amino acids: CAISESVWTSNTEAFF. Here the CDR3 DNA reads TGTGCCATCAGTGAGAGTGTCTGGACATCTAACACTGAAGCTTTCTTT. The rearrangement uses TRBV10-3 and TRBJ1-1; tentative D call: TRBD1 (5 bases). Germline CDR1 is ENHRY and CDR2 is SYGVKD. The V end lost 2 bases, the J end lost 2 bases, and 15 bases lay between the germline ends. The CDR3 loop spans 16 amino acids.

This clonotype has at least ten counts. The V gene is TRBV7-9, the J gene TRBJ1-2; 9 nucleotides line up with TRBD1. The germline gives CDR1 SEHNR, CDR2 FQNEAQ (reference sequence). The CDR3 runs 15 residues. J was trimmed by 0 bases and V by 7 bases; bases with no gene match: 6. CDR3 in DNA: TGTGCCAGCACCATCGACAGGGGGGCTAACTATGGCTACACCTTC. Protein product: CASTIDRGANYGYTF.

The J gene is TRBJ1-6, the V gene TRBV20-1; 7 nucleotides line up with TRBD1. The CDR3 extends over 14 amino acids. J lost 6 bases, V lost 1 base, and 3 bases had no gene match. Germline loops: CDR1 DFQATT, CDR2 SNEGSKA (reference sequence). Written as DNA, the CDR3 is TGCAGTGCTAGAGTTGGGACAGCTAATTCACCCCTCCACTTT. Amino acid sequence: CSARVGTANSPLHF.

The chain is built from TRBV6-5 and TRBJ2-7; no clear D gene. CDR1 is MNHEY and CDR2 is SVGAGI in the germline V gene. Trimming removed 6 bases at V and 3 bases at J, with 18 bases between. The CDR3 sequence is 15 residues long. The CDR3: CASSSDMDPIYEQYF. CDR3 DNA: TGTGCCAGCAGCTCTGACATGGACCCCATCTACGAGCAGTACTTC.

This clonotype occurred many times. At one boundary the junction diverges from the germline segment, which might be a read error. The V and J genes are TRBV5-1 and TRBJ1-5, with D unclear. CDR3 length: 12 residues. CDR1 and CDR2 (germline): SGHRS, YFSETQ. CDR3 in DNA: TGTGCCAGCAGCTCCCCCCCCGGGCCCCAGCATTTT. Translating gives CASSSPPGPQHF. Supplemented by reference TRBV5-1 and TRBJ1-5, the full variable domain reads KAGVTQTPRYLIKTRGQQVTLSCSPISGHRSVSWYQQTPGQGLQFLFEYFSETQRNKGNFPGRFSGRQFSNSRSEMNVSTLELGDSALYLCASSSPPGPQHFGDGTRLSIL.

This clonotype appeared many times. The chain couples TRBV19 to TRBJ2-2; D may be TRBD1 (6 bases). The V and J ends lost 7 bases and 1 base respectively, with 16 bases between them. The CDR3 is 16 residues long. Germline-derived CDR1 and CDR2 are LNHDA and SQIVND (reference sequence). For the CDR3, the DNA is TGTGCCAGTAACCTCCTGGGACAACAGAACACCGGGGAGCTGTTTTTT. It yields the protein CASNLLGQQNTGELFF.

V and J are TRBV12-3 or TRBV12-4 and TRBJ2-7, with 7 bases that match TRBD2. The CDR3 contains 14 residues. V was pared by 4 bases and J by 3 bases, with 6 bases of the junction left unmatched. The CDR3 DNA reads TGTGCCAGCAGTTGGGAGGGATACGACTACGAGCAGTACTTC. Its protein product is CASSWEGYDYEQYF.

The chain couples TRBV15 to TRBJ1-4, with D tentatively TRBD1 (5 bases). This CDR3 spans 15 amino acids. The germline V gene has CDR1 LNHNV and CDR2 YYDKDF (reference sequence). V gave up 1 base and J gave up 1 base, with 7 bases separating them. CDR3 in DNA: TGTGCCACCAGCAGAGGGGGGGGAACTAATGAAAAACTGTTTTTT. This gives the protein CATSRGGGTNEKLFF.

This sequence joins TRBV27 and TRBJ1-2, with 7 nucleotides matching TRBD1. The CDR3 is 15 amino acids. Germline trimming cut 5 bases from V and 6 bases from J; bases unmatched to any gene: 12. Germline values: CDR1 MNHEY, CDR2 SMNVEV (reference sequence). The CDR3 loop reads CASSTTGSSPHGYTF. As DNA, the CDR3 is TGTGCCAGCAGTACGACAGGGAGTTCTCCTCATGGCTACACCTTC.

This clonotype was seen many times. CDR3 loop: CASLYTGELFF. In nucleotides, the CDR3 is TGTGCCAGTCTATACACCGGGGAGCTGTTTTTT. The chain combines TRBV19 with TRBJ2-2, with no clear D. Trimming took off 8 bases at V and 3 bases at J, with 4 bases between the two ends. The CDR3 contains 11 residues. Germline CDR1 and CDR2: LNHDA and SQIVND (reference sequence).

The J gene is TRBJ1-5, the V gene TRBV20-1; D gene unclear. CDR1 is DFQATT and CDR2 is SNEGSKA in the germline V gene (reference sequence). V shed 1 base and J shed 11 bases, with 21 bases lying between them. This CDR3 has 15 amino acids. In nucleotides, the CDR3 is TGCAGTGCTAGAGGAATGGCGGGAAGTATCGAGACCCAGCATTTT. Protein product: CSARGMAGSIETQHF.

As concerns this clonotype: The CDR3 carries no conserved terminal phenylalanine or tryptophan, so it likely arises from a read error. It is unclear where the CDR3 begins or ends on the DNA, so no DNA is shown, and the CDR3 is as TCRdb lists it. The chain employs TRBV7-2 and TRBJ1-2. Germline V gene data show CDR1 as SGHTA and CDR2 as FQGNSA. The CDR3 is made up of 8 amino acids, end residues included. CDR3 sequence reads: CASSPITS.

Concerning this clonotype itself: Here the CDR3 omits its conserved ending phenylalanine or tryptophan, so a read error is the likely source. V gene TRBV19 combines with J gene TRBJ1-1, with D possibly being TRBD1 (5 bases). The CDR3 has 13 residues. Trimming removed 9 bases at V and 3 bases at J, with 14 bases between. Germline assignment: CDR1 LNHDA and CDR2 SQIVND (reference sequence). The CDR3 sequence is CASSMRGDTEAFI. CDR3 nucleotide sequence: TGTGCCAGCAGCATGAGGGGTGACACTGAAGCTTTCATT.

This clonotype came up once. The CDR3 does not close with the conserved phenylalanine or tryptophan, likely indicating a read error. The limits of the CDR3 on the DNA are not certain, so only TCRdb's listed CDR3 is given. The CDR3 region is CASSVRRS. The gene calls are TRBV9 and TRBJ1-6. The CDR3 is 8 amino acids long, termini counted. Germline values: CDR1 SGDLS, CDR2 YYNGEE.

This clonotype was recorded many times. The rearrangement links TRBV12-3 or TRBV12-4 to TRBJ1-2; no clear D gene. With 3 bases removed from V and 4 bases from J, the gap between germline ends came to 12 bases. The CDR3 loop spans 14 amino acids. Here the CDR3 reads CASSFVLRPYGYTF. In DNA form, the CDR3 reads TGTGCCAGCAGTTTTGTCTTGAGGCCCTATGGCTACACCTTC.